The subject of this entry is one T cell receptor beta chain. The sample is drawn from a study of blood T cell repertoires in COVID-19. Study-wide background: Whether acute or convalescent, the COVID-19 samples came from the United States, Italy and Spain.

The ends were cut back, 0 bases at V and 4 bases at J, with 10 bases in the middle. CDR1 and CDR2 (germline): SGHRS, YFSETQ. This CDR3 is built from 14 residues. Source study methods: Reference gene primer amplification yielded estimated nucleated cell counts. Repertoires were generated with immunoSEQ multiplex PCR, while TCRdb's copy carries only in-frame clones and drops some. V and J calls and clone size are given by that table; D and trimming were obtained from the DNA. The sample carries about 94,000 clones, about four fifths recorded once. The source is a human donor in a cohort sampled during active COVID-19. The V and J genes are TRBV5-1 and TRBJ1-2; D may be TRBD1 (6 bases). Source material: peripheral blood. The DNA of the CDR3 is TGCGCCAGCAGCTTGGCCTTACAGGGCTATGGCTACACCTTC. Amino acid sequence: CASSLALQGYGYTF.